The clone carrying this T cell receptor (beta chain) was seen more than once but under ten times. The junction departs from germline at one end; a sequencing error may be responsible. The sample comes from a study of read filtering for tumor transcriptome and immune sequencing. The CDR3 has 14 amino acids. The germline gives CDR1 SGHRS, CDR2 YFSETQ. This library used approximately 0.4 ug RNA and molecular barcoded adaptors spanning alpha/delta and beta/gamma chains. TCRdb independently ran MiXCR on the reads; one entry per CDR3 protein. The sample records tens of thousands of distinct CDR3 sequences, about an eighth being singletons.

The V call is TRBV5-1, the J call TRBJ2-2; D gene uncertain. Sequences were obtained from a population of CD138-negative cells sorted from bone marrow. The clonotype was recovered from a donor at least 40 years old with multiple myeloma. This CDR3 is CASATRVDTEELFF. In DNA, the CDR3 is TGCGCCAGCGCAACAAGGGTCGACACCGAGGAGCTGTTCTTT.